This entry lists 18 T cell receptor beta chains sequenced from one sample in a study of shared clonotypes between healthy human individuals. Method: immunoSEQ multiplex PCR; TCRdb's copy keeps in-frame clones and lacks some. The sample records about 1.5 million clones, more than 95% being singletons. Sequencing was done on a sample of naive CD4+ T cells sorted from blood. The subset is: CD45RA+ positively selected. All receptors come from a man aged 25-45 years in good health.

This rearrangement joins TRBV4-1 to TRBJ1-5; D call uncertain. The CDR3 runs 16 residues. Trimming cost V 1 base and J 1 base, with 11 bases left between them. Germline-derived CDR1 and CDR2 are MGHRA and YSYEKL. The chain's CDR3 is CASSQVIGSSNQPQHF. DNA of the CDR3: TGCGCCAGCAGCCAAGTAATAGGCAGCAGCAATCAGCCCCAGCATTTT.

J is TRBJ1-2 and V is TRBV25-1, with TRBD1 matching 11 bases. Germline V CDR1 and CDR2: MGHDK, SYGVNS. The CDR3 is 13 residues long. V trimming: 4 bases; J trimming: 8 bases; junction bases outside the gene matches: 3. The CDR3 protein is CASSGDRGTGYTF. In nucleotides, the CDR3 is TGTGCCAGCAGTGGGGACAGGGGGACCGGCTACACCTTC.

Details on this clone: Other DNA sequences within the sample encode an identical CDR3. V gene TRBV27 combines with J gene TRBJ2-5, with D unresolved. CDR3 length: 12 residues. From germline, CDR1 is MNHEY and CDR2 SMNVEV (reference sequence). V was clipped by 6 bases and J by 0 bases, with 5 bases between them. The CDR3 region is CASSLYQETQYF. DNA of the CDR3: TGTGCCAGCAGCTTGTACCAAGAGACCCAGTACTTC.

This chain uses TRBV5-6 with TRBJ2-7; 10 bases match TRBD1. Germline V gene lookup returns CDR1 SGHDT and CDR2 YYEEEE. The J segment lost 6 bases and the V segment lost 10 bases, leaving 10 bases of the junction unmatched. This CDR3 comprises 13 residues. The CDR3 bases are TGTGCCGCCTCCCGGGACAGGGGTAGCGAGCAGTACTTC. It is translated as CAASRDRGSEQYF.

The CDR3, as DNA: TGTGCTAGTGGTTTCGGCCTCACTGAAGCTTTCTTT. It translates to CASGFGLTEAFF. The genes are TRBV12-5 and TRBJ1-1; no firm D call. This CDR3 comprises 12 residues. V lost 3 bases and J 4 bases, leaving 6 bases between the germline ends. Germline loops: CDR1 LGHNT, CDR2 FRNRAP.

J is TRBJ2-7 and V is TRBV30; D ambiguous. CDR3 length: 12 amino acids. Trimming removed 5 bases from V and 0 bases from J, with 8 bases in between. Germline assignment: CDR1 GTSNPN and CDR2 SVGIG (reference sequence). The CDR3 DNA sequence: TGTGCCTGGGCCGCGAGCTCCTACGAGCAGTACTTC. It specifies CAWAASSYEQYF.

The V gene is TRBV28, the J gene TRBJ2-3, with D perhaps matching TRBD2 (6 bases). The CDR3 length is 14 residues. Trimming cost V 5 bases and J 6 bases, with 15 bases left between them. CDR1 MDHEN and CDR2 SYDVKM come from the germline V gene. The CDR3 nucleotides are TGTGCCAGCAGTCTCGGGGACTTCGAGGATACGCAGTATTTT. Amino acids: CASSLGDFEDTQYF. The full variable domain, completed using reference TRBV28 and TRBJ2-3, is DVKVTQSSRYLVKRTGEKVFLECVQDMDHENMFWYRQDPGLGLRLIYFSYDVKMKEKGDIPEGYSVSREKKERFSLILESASTNQTSMYLCASSLGDFEDTQYFGPGTRLTVL.

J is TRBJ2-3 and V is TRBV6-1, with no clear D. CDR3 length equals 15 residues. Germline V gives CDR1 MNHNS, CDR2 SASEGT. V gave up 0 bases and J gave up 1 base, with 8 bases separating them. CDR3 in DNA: TGTGCCAGCAGTGAAGCCCTTCGTGGCACAGATACGCAGTATTTT. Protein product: CASSEALRGTDTQYF.

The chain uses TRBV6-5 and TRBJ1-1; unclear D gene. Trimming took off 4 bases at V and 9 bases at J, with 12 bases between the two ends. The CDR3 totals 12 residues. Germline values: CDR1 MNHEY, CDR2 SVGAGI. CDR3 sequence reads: CASSSFERKAFF. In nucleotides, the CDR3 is TGTGCCAGCAGTTCCTTCGAAAGGAAAGCTTTCTTT.

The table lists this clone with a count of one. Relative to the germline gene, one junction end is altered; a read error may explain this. The CDR3 coding sequence is TGTGCCAGTAGTGTAGACCGATACCCATCCTACGAGCAGTACTTC. Translating gives CASSVDRYPSYEQYF. This chain joins TRBV19 and TRBJ2-7; D gene uncertain. Germline CDR1 is LNHDA and CDR2 is SQIVND (reference sequence). CDR3 length: 15 amino acids.

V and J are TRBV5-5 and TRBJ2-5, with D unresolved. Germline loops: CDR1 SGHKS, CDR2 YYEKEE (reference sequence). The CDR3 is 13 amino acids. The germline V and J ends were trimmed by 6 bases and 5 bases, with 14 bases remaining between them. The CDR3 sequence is CASTQALVETQYF. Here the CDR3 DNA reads TGTGCCAGCACCCAAGCACTCGTCGAGACCCAGTACTTC.

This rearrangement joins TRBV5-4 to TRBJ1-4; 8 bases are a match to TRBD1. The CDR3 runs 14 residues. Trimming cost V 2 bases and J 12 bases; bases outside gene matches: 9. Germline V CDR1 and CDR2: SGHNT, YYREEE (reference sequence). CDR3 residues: CASSLDRGDGELFF. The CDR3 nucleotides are TGTGCCAGCAGCTTAGACAGGGGAGATGGGGAACTGTTTTTT.

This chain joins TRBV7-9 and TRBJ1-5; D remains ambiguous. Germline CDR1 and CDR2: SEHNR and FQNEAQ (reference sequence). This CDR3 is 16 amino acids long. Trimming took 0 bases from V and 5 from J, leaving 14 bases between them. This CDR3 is CASSLAQVTADQPQHF. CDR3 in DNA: TGTGCCAGCAGCTTAGCGCAAGTGACGGCAGATCAGCCCCAGCATTTT.

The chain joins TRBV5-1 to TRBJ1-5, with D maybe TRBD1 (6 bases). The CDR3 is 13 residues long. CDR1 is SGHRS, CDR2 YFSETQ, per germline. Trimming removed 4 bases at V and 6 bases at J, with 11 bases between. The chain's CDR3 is CASSVQGTQPQHF. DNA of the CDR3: TGCGCCAGCAGCGTACAGGGCACTCAGCCCCAGCATTTT.

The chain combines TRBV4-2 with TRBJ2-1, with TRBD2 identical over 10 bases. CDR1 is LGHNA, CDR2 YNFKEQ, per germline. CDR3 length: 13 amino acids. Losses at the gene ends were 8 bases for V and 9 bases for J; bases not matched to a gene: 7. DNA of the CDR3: TGTGCCAGCGGACTAGCGGACCGAGGTGAGCAGTTCTTC. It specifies CASGLADRGEQFF.

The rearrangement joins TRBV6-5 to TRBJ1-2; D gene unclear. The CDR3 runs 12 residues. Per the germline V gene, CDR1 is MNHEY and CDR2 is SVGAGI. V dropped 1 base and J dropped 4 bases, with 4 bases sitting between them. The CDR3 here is CASSYLGYGYTF. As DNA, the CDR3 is TGTGCCAGCAGTTACTTAGGCTATGGCTACACCTTC.

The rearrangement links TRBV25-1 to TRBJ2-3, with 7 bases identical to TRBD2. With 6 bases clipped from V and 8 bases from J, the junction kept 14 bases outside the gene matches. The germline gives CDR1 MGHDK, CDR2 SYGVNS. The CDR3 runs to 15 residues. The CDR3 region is CASSAYQGSGGTQYF. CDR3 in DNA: TGTGCCAGCAGCGCATACCAGGGATCGGGGGGTACGCAGTATTTT.

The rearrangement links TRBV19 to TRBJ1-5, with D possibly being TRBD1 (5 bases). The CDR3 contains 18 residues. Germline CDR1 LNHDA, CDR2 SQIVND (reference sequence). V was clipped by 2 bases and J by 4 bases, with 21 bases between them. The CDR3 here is CASSIILGLGEGNQPQHF. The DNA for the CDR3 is TGTGCCAGTAGTATAATTCTAGGGTTGGGGGAGGGGAATCAGCCCCAGCATTTT. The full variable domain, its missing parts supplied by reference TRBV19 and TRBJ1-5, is DGGITQSPKYLFRKEGQNVTLSCEQNLNHDAMYWYRQDPGQGLRLIYYSQIVNDFQKGDIAEGYSVSREKKESFPLTVTSAQKNPTAFYLCASSIILGLGEGNQPQHFGDGTRLSIL.